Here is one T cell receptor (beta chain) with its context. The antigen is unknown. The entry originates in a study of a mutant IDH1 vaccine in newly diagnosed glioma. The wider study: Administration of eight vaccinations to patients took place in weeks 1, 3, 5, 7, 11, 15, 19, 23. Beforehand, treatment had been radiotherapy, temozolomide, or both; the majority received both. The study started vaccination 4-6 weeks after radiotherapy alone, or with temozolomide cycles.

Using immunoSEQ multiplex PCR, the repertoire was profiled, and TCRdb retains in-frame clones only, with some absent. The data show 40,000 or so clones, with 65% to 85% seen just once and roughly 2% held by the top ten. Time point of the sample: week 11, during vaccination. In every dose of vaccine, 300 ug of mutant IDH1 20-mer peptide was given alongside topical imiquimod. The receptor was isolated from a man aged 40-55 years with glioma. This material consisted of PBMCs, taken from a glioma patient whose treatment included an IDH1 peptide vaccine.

The CDR3 region is CASKGQTGRGDTQYF. The CDR3 DNA reads TGTGCCAGCAAGGGACAGACCGGGCGAGGAGATACGCAGTATTTT. The chain has TRBV6-6 and TRBJ2-3, with 7 nucleotides matching TRBD1. CDR1 and CDR2 from the germline V gene are MNHNY and SVGAGI (reference sequence). The V segment lost 7 bases and the J segment 5 bases; nucleotides outside the gene matches: 12. The length of the CDR3 is 15 residues.